Following are 32 T cell receptor beta chains from one sample sequenced in a study of control samples from healthy donors and cancer patients. Clones were sequenced by immunoSEQ multiplex PCR, and TCRdb holds only the in-frame ones, with some missing. The sample has some 160,000 clones, around 90% seen once. The sequencing sample was made of blood. The receptors were sampled from a woman aged 25 to 39 in good health.

The chain couples TRBV5-1 to TRBJ1-4, with D perhaps matching TRBD1 (6 bases). CDR3 length equals 16 residues. Germline CDR1 and CDR2: SGHRS and YFSETQ. Deletions cut 1 base from V and 7 bases from J, with 17 bases between. The CDR3 sequence: CASSLSGVENSEKLFF. In nucleotides, the CDR3 is TGCGCCAGCAGCTTGTCAGGGGTGGAGAATAGTGAAAAACTGTTTTTT.

The chain carries TRBV6-5 and TRBJ2-7; 10 bases line up with TRBD2. V dropped 2 bases and J dropped 2; count of bases not matched to a gene: 3. CDR1 and CDR2 from the germline V gene are MNHEY and SVGAGI. The CDR3 has 15 amino acids. CDR3 region: CASSYLAGAPYEQYF. CDR3 in DNA: TGTGCCAGCAGTTACCTAGCGGGAGCCCCCTACGAGCAGTACTTC.

The chain joins TRBV6-2 or TRBV6-3 to TRBJ2-7, with 8 bases lining up with TRBD1. Germline CDR1 reads MNHEY; CDR2 reads SVGEGT. After removal of 5 bases from V and 0 bases from J, the junction contained 6 bases not matched to a gene. This CDR3 spans 15 amino acids. CDR3 DNA: TGTGCCAGCAGTCGAGAGGGGACAGGCTCCTACGAGCAGTACTTC. It translates to CASSREGTGSYEQYF.

The chain combines TRBV27 with TRBJ2-5; no clear D gene. The CDR3 contains 14 residues. V shed 3 bases and J shed 5 bases, with 13 bases lying between them. CDR1 is MNHEY and CDR2 is SMNVEV in the germline V gene (reference sequence). This CDR3 reads CASSFNWGRETQYF. CDR3 bases: TGTGCCAGCAGTTTTAACTGGGGTCGGGAGACCCAGTACTTC.

This rearrangement joins TRBV29-1 to TRBJ2-7; unclear D gene. Trimming left V 4 bases short and J 2 bases short, with 15 bases between. The CDR3 contains 14 residues. Looked up from germline, CDR1 is SQVTM and CDR2 is ANQGSEA. The CDR3 DNA reads TGCAGCGTTGTTCGGCAGGCGGATACCTACGAGCAGTACTTC. It yields the protein CSVVRQADTYEQYF.

The rearrangement links TRBV6-1 to TRBJ1-4, with 9 positions matching TRBD1. Germline CDR1 MNHNS, CDR2 SASEGT. This CDR3 has 15 amino acids. Trimming removed 1 base from V and 10 bases from J; junction bases left unmatched: 7. The CDR3 loop reads CASSEVDRGLGKLFF. The DNA of the CDR3 is TGTGCCAGCAGTGAAGTGGACAGGGGCTTGGGAAAACTGTTTTTT.

The sample holds a few counts of this clone. V is TRBV11-2 and J is TRBJ1-1; D not certain. The V gene lost 0 bases and the J gene lost 0 bases, with 5 bases spanning the gap. CDR3 length: 14 amino acids. Germline CDR1 and CDR2: SGHAT and FQNNGV. The CDR3 here is CASSLDWVNTEAFF. For the CDR3, the DNA is TGTGCCAGCAGCTTAGATTGGGTGAACACTGAAGCTTTCTTT.

The chain carries TRBV7-6 and TRBJ2-7; D may be TRBD1 (6 bases). The length of the CDR3 is 15 residues. V lost 0 bases to trimming and J lost 7 bases, with 16 bases between them. In germline, CDR1 is SGHVS, CDR2 FNYEAQ. The CDR3 region has the DNA TGTGCCAGCAGCTTAGCCCCACAGGGCCTCGGGGAGCAGTACTTC. This encodes CASSLAPQGLGEQYF.

This chain links TRBV27 with TRBJ2-7, with D hard to call. The CDR3 contains 15 residues. V was shortened by 4 bases and J by 1 base, with 14 bases between the two germline ends. The germline V gene has CDR1 MNHEY and CDR2 SMNVEV (reference sequence). CDR3 sequence reads: CASSSERTDSYEQYF. CDR3 in DNA: TGTGCCAGCAGTTCCGAAAGGACGGATTCCTACGAGCAGTACTTC.

The CDR3 here is CASTPLGLAGGSEQFF. CDR3 sequence (DNA): TGTGCCAGCACCCCACTGGGGCTAGCGGGAGGCAGTGAGCAGTTCTTC. The genes are TRBV28 and TRBJ2-1; TRBD2 agrees at 11 bases. The CDR3 spans 16 residues. Germline trimming cut 7 bases from V and 9 bases from J; bases unmatched to any gene: 14. From germline, CDR1 is MDHEN and CDR2 SYDVKM.

This chain uses TRBV21-1 with TRBJ2-3; the DNA was not compared with TRBD2, the D call given in the table. TRBV21-1 is an annotated pseudogene. The CDR3 consists of 24 residues. CDR3 region: CASSKREAWRSSGRAPQVTDTQYF. The DNA for the CDR3 is TGTGCCAGCAGCAAAAGGGAGGCGTGGCGATCTAGCGGGAGGGCCCCACAAGTCACAGATACGCAGTATTTT.

The chain employs TRBV20-1 and TRBJ2-1; no reliable D call. There are 13 residues in the CDR3. Between the trimmed V and J ends, which lost 3 bases and 3 bases, there was a span of 9 bases. Germline assignment: CDR1 DFQATT and CDR2 SNEGSKA (reference sequence). CDR3 loop: CSASGVYYNEQFF. DNA for the CDR3: TGCAGTGCTAGTGGGGTCTACTACAATGAGCAGTTCTTC.

The chain combines TRBV9 with TRBJ2-2; D not certain. In germline, CDR1 is SGDLS, CDR2 YYNGEE. The length of the CDR3 is 14 residues. V lost 4 bases and J lost 0, with 7 bases in between. The CDR3 here is CASSPPANTGELFF. As DNA, the CDR3 is TGTGCCAGCAGCCCCCCCGCGAACACCGGGGAGCTGTTTTTT.

The chain links TRBV20-1 to TRBJ1-1; possible D gene TRBD1, 5 bases. CDR3 size: 11 residues. The V gene's germline CDR1 is DFQATT and CDR2 SNEGSKA (reference sequence). Between the trimmed V and J ends, which lost 6 bases and 5 bases, there was a span of 10 bases. The CDR3 DNA sequence: TGCAGTGCCCAGGGTGAGACTGAAGCTTTCTTT. Amino acids: CSAQGETEAFF.

This clone was seen only once. V is TRBV7-9 and J is TRBJ2-7; 8 bases line up with TRBD2. Losses at the gene ends were 6 bases for V and 6 bases for J; bases not matched to a gene: 7. The germline V gene encodes CDR1 SEHNR and CDR2 FQNEAQ (reference sequence). This CDR3 is 13 amino acids long. The CDR3 spells CASSLGLVGEQYF. As DNA, the CDR3 is TGTGCCAGCAGTCTGGGACTAGTCGGCGAGCAGTACTTC.

The chain carries TRBV6-6 and TRBJ1-1, with D maybe TRBD1 (5 bases). The CDR3 is 13 residues long. Germline CDR1 is MNHNY and CDR2 is SVGAGI (reference sequence). Between the trimmed V and J ends, which lost 7 bases and 1 base, there was a span of 10 bases. In nucleotides, the CDR3 is TGTGCCAGCATAGTTGGGGGGAACACTGAAGCTTTCTTT. Its translation is CASIVGGNTEAFF.

The chain recombines TRBV7-2 with TRBJ2-7; tentatively, D is TRBD2 (6 bases). Trimming removed 5 bases at V and 3 bases at J, with 14 bases between. This CDR3 has 14 residues. Germline lookup yields CDR1 SGHTA and CDR2 FQGNSA. The CDR3, as DNA: TGTGCCAGCAGCCCATCTAGCGAGAACTACGAGCAGTACTTC. Translation: CASSPSSENYEQYF.

The rearrangement joins TRBV30 to TRBJ2-7; TRBD2 is a possible D gene (7 bases). The V end lost 4 bases, the J end lost 10 bases, and 17 bases lay between the germline ends. The CDR3 sequence is 12 residues long. Germline V lookup: CDR1 GTSNPN, CDR2 SVGIG (reference sequence). The CDR3 coding sequence is TGTGCCTGGACCGGTAACGGGGGGCCTCAGTACTTC. It yields the protein CAWTGNGGPQYF.

V is TRBV7-9 and J is TRBJ2-1; D is perhaps TRBD2 (6 bases). Trimming left V 5 bases short and J 0 bases short, with 11 bases between. The length of the CDR3 is 15 residues. Germline values: CDR1 SEHNR, CDR2 FQNEAQ (reference sequence). The CDR3 DNA reads TGTGCCAGCAGCGACGGACTACGCTCCTACAATGAGCAGTTCTTC. Amino acids: CASSDGLRSYNEQFF.

The chain carries TRBV12-3 or TRBV12-4 and TRBJ2-5; a possible D gene is TRBD1 (5 bases). This CDR3 has 13 residues. Between the trimmed V and J ends, which lost 3 bases and 9 bases, there was a span of 14 bases. The CDR3 here is CASSFVRQGAQYF. Written as DNA, the CDR3 is TGTGCCAGCAGTTTTGTCAGGCAAGGGGCCCAGTACTTC.

The chain couples TRBV7-2 to TRBJ2-1; D is unclear. Germline loops: CDR1 SGHTA, CDR2 FQGNSA. The CDR3 covers 13 residues. V lost 3 bases to trimming and J lost 7 bases, with 10 bases between them. CDR3 loop: CASSFLIMNEQFF. In nucleotides, the CDR3 is TGTGCCAGCAGCTTTCTGATCATGAATGAGCAGTTCTTC.

The chain carries TRBV6-5 and TRBJ2-1, with D perhaps TRBD1 or TRBD2 (6 bases each). This CDR3 has 13 residues. In germline, CDR1 is MNHEY, CDR2 SVGAGI. V lost 4 bases and J 5 bases, leaving 9 bases between the germline ends. The DNA for the CDR3 is TGTGCCAGCAGTTGGGGGGCCAACAATGAGCAGTTCTTC. Its protein is CASSWGANNEQFF.

This chain uses TRBV12-3 or TRBV12-4 with TRBJ2-4, with D maybe TRBD1 (7 bases). The V end lost 6 bases, the J end lost 6 bases, and 12 bases lay between the germline ends. The CDR3 is 13 residues long. The CDR3 sequence: CASRAGQRNIQYF. DNA of the CDR3: TGTGCCAGCAGGGCGGGACAGCGAAACATTCAGTACTTC.

The rearrangement links TRBV11-2 to TRBJ2-1; TRBD2 matches at 8 bases. Germline CDR1 is SGHAT and CDR2 is FQNNGV. This CDR3 comprises 15 residues. The V gene end was trimmed by 1 base and the J gene end by 7 bases; junction bases not matched to a gene: 6. CDR3 protein: CASSLAPGGGNEQFF. Here the CDR3 DNA reads TGTGCCAGCAGCTTAGCCCCCGGGGGGGGGAATGAGCAGTTCTTC.

There are a few counts of this clone. The CDR3 bases are TGTGCCAGCAGGGTACAGGGTAACTCTGGAAACACCATATATTTT. It is translated as CASRVQGNSGNTIYF. The chain links TRBV2 to TRBJ1-3; D perhaps matches TRBD1 (6 bases). This CDR3 contains 15 residues. Trimming took off 6 bases at V and 0 bases at J, with 12 bases between the two ends. CDR1 is SNHLY, CDR2 FYNNEI, per germline.

This clone was observed once. The genes are TRBV29-1 and TRBJ2-3; D perhaps matches TRBD2 (6 bases). This CDR3 is built from 13 residues. Germline assignment: CDR1 SQVTM and CDR2 ANQGSEA. The V and J ends lost 6 bases and 0 bases respectively, with 10 bases between them. CDR3 coding DNA: TGCAGCGTGCGGGGTACTAGCACAGATACGCAGTATTTT. As protein: CSVRGTSTDTQYF.

This chain connects TRBV7-2 to TRBJ1-1; the match to TRBD1 covers 9 bases. The CDR3 consists of 13 residues. CDR1 and CDR2 from the germline V gene are SGHTA and FQGNSA. V lost 1 base and J lost 11; bases outside the gene matches: 5. CDR3 in DNA: TGTGCCAGCAGCTTAGTTACAGGGGGCCTTGCTTTCTTT. Protein product: CASSLVTGGLAFF.

This chain uses TRBV9 with TRBJ2-2; TRBD1 agrees at 9 bases. V lost 4 bases, J lost 7 bases, and 8 bases stayed unmatched. CDR1 and CDR2 (germline): SGDLS, YYNGEE. This CDR3 has 15 residues. In nucleotides, the CDR3 is TGTGCCAGCAGCTCCAGGACAGGGGATTACGGGGAGCTGTTTTTT. Amino acid sequence: CASSSRTGDYGELFF.

Comment on this clone: In the same sample, other DNA sequences code for this CDR3. The chain couples TRBV18 to TRBJ2-5, with no clear D. CDR1 and CDR2 from the germline V gene are KGHSH and LQKENI. CDR3 length equals 11 residues. Trimming took off 2 bases at V and 4 bases at J, with 2 bases between the two ends. The CDR3 sequence: CASSPGETQYF. CDR3 nucleotide sequence: TGTGCCAGCTCACCAGGAGAGACCCAGTACTTC.

The chain uses TRBV29-1 and TRBJ2-1; D is unclear. CDR1 and CDR2 (germline): SQVTM, ANQGSEA. V lost 6 bases, J lost 6 bases, and 12 bases lay in between. The CDR3 length is 12 residues. The CDR3 is CSVFKDSNEQFF. The CDR3 DNA follows: TGCAGCGTCTTTAAAGACTCCAATGAGCAGTTCTTC.

This clone has only a few counts. The V and J genes are TRBV9 and TRBJ1-2; D is possibly TRBD1 (6 bases). This CDR3 has 12 residues. The germline CDR1 and CDR2 sequences are SGDLS and YYNGEE. Trimming shortened V by 5 bases and J by 5 bases, and 10 bases separated the two germline ends. The CDR3 reads CASRRDTYGYTF. The CDR3 nucleotides read TGTGCCAGCAGAAGGGACACATATGGCTACACCTTC. The variable domain in full, with the rest retrieved from reference TRBV9 and TRBJ1-2, is DSGVTQTPKHLITATGQRVTLRCSPRSGDLSVYWYQQSLDQGLQFLIQYYNGEERAKGNILERFSAQQFPDLHSELNLSSLELGDSALYFCASRRDTYGYTFGSGTRLTVV.

The gene calls are TRBV2 and TRBJ1-5; weak D call: TRBD1 (5 bases). The germline V gene encodes CDR1 SNHLY and CDR2 FYNNEI. V dropped 8 bases and J dropped 4 bases, with 12 bases sitting between them. This CDR3 comprises 13 residues. The CDR3 protein is CASLRGSNQPQHF. The CDR3 DNA reads TGTGCCAGCCTTCGGGGCAGTAATCAGCCCCAGCATTTT.